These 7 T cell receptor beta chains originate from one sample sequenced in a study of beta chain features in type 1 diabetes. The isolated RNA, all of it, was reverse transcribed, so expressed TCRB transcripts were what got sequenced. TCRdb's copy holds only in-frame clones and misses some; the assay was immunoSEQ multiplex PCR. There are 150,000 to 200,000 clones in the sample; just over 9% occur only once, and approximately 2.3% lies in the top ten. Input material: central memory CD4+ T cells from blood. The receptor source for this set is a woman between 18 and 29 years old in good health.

This CDR3 reads CASSLRQGHEQYF. CDR3 coding DNA: TGTGCCAGCAGCCTGCGACAGGGCCACGAGCAGTACTTC. The chain joins TRBV11-2 to TRBJ2-7; 7 positions match TRBD1. The V segment lost 5 bases and the J segment 5 bases; nucleotides outside the gene matches: 6. Germline V gene lookup returns CDR1 SGHAT and CDR2 FQNNGV. The CDR3 totals 13 residues.

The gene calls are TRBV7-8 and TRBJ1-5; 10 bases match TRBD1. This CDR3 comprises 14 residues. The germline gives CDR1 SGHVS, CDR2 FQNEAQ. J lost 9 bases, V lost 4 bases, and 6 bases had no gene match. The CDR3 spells CASSSGTGVWPQHF. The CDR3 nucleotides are TGTGCCAGCAGCTCCGGGACAGGGGTCTGGCCCCAGCATTTT.

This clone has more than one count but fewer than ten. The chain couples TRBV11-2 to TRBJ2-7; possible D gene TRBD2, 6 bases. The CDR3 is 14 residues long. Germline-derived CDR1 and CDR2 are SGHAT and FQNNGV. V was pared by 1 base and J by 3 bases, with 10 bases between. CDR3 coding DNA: TGTGCCAGCAGCTTAGGCGGGATCTACTACGAGCAGTACTTC. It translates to CASSLGGIYYEQYF. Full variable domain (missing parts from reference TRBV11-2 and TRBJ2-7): EAGVAQSPRYKIIEKRQSVAFWCNPISGHATLYWYQQILGQGPKLLIQFQNNGVVDDSQLPKDRFSAERLKGVDSTLKIQPAKLEDSAVYLCASSLGGIYYEQYFGPGTRLTVT.

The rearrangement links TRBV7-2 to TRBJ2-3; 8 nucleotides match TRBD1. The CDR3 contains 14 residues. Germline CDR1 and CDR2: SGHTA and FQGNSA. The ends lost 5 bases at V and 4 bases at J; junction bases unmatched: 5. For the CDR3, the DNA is TGTGCCAGCAGCGCTCAACAGGGGGCAGATACGCAGTATTTT. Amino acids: CASSAQQGADTQYF.

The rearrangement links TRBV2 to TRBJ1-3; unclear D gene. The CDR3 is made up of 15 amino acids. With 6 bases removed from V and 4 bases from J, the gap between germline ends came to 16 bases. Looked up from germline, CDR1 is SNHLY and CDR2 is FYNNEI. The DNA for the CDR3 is TGTGCCAGCAGCCGAGACAAGAGCCCCGGAAACACCATATATTTT. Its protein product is CASSRDKSPGNTIYF.

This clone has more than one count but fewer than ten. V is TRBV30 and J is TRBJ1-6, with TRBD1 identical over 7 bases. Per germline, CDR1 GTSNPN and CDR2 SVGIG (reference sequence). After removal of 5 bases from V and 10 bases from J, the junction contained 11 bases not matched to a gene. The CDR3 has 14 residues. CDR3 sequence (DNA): TGTGCCTGGGTACAGGGGCACGGGCGATCACCCCTCCACTTT. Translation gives CAWVQGHGRSPLHF.

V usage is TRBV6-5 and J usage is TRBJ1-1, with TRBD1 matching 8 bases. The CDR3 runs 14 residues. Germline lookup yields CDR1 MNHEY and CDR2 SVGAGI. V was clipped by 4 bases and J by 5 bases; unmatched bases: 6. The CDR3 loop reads CASSSTGAGTEAFF. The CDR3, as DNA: TGTGCCAGCAGTTCGACAGGGGCAGGGACTGAAGCTTTCTTT.